One sample yielded the 8 T cell receptor beta chains listed below, sequenced in a study of CXCR3-negative and CXCR3-positive naive CD8 T cells (dated by TCRdb to 2018 to 2020). The sequencer was a NextSeq 550. The Human TCR Profiling Kit (MiLaboratory) was used to prepare UMI-labeled 5' RACE TRB cDNA libraries. TCRdb reprocessed the reads, so every CDR3 protein sequence counts as one entry and DNA is not shown. The sample table holds 150,000 or so distinct CDR3 sequences. The ten most abundant clones make up approximately 0.29% of the sample. The sequenced material came from naive CXCR3- CD8+ T cells from blood. Reading the label with the study, this specimen's cell subset or site is: CD45RO-CCR7+CD27+CD95- naive CD8+ T cells lacking CXCR3 (TNR3-). The receptor source for this set is a human donor in good health. Some clones in this sample may be carry-over from other donors' samples.

The chain recombines TRBV27 with TRBJ1-1; TCRdb proposes TRBD1, but this gene call is untestable without DNA. The CDR3 loop spans 14 amino acids. Germline lookup yields CDR1 MNHEY and CDR2 SMNVEV (reference sequence). The CDR3 protein is CASSPYTGQGEAFF.

The chain links TRBV5-1 to TRBJ1-5. The CDR3 has 19 residues. Looked up from germline, CDR1 is SGHRS and CDR2 is YFSETQ. CDR3 amino acids: CASSYGTADTFDSNQPQHF.

This sequence joins TRBV21-1 and TRBJ1-1. TRBV21-1 is tagged as a pseudogene. This CDR3 contains 12 residues. CDR3 residues: CASSVKNTEAFF.

V gene TRBV20-1 combines with J gene TRBJ2-7; TCRdb gives TRBD2 as the D gene, but with no DNA this cannot be confirmed. The CDR3 consists of 16 residues. Per the germline V gene, CDR1 is DFQATT and CDR2 is SNEGSKA (reference sequence). Here the CDR3 reads CSARENDAGTSYEQYF.

The V and J genes are TRBV29-1 and TRBJ2-4; TCRdb calls TRBD1, which cannot be checked without DNA. Germline loops: CDR1 SQVTM, CDR2 ANQGSEA. This CDR3 has 13 amino acids. The CDR3 sequence: CSVEEGPGNIQYF. Full variable domain (remainder filled in from reference TRBV29-1 and TRBJ2-4): SAVISQKPSRDICQRGTSLTIQCQVDSQVTMMFWYRQQPGQSLTLIATANQGSEATYESGFVIDKFPISRPNLTFSTLTVSNMSPEDSSIYLCSVEEGPGNIQYFGAGTRLSVL.

CDR3: CASGLAGWTEAFF. This sequence joins TRBV7-9 and TRBJ1-1. The CDR3 spans 13 residues. Germline V gene data show CDR1 as SEHNR and CDR2 as FQNEAQ (reference sequence).

The J gene is TRBJ2-3, the V gene TRBV12-3 or TRBV12-4; as DNA is missing, the TRBD2 call by TCRdb cannot be tested. The CDR3 covers 15 residues. This CDR3 reads CASSEGLAGTDTQYF.

The rearrangement joins TRBV5-6 to TRBJ2-1. This CDR3 has 13 amino acids. Germline-derived CDR1 and CDR2 are SGHDT and YYEEEE. The CDR3 here is CASSSRGYNEQFF.